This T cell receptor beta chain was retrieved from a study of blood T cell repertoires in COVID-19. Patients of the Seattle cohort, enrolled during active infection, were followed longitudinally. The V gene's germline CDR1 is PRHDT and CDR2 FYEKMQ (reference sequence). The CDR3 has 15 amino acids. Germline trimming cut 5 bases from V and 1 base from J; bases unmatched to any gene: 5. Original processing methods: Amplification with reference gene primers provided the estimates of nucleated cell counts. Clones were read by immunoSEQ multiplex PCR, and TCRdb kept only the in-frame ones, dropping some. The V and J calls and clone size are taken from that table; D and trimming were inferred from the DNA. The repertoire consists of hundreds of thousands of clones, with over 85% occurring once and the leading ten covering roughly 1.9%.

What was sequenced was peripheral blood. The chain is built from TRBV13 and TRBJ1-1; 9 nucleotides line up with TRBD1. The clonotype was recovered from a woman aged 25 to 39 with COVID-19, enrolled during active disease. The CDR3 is CASSPWGQGNTEAFF. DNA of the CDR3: TGTGCCAGCAGCCCCTGGGGACAGGGGAACACTGAAGCTTTCTTT.